This T cell receptor (beta chain) was sequenced in a study of cytomegalovirus exposure and HLA in healthy donors. Study findings and constraints: Most subjects' HLA-A and HLA-B alleles were reportedly predicted from TCR beta sequences. Presence/absence comparisons presumed near-even sequencing depth among donors.

PCR used 60 Vbeta primers and 13 Jbeta primers. How the authors handled the data: Roughly 76 million unique TCR beta chains, about 11 million of them shared, were counted by a later analysis. Assay: immunoSEQ multiplex PCR; the TCRdb copy retains only in-frame clones and omits some. D and trimming come from the DNA, and the V and J calls and clone size come from that table. The sample carries about 250,000 clones, more than 70% recorded once. V lost 4 bases, J lost 3 bases, and 6 bases stayed unmatched. The CDR3 is made up of 15 amino acids. The germline V gene encodes CDR1 SGHVS and CDR2 FQNEAQ. In this sample, this clone turned up once. Antigen specificity is unknown.

The clonotype was recovered from a boy aged 10-17 years in good health and CMV-seronegative. The genes are TRBV7-8 and TRBJ2-7, with TRBD1 identical over 10 bases. The sequencing input was PBMCs. For the CDR3, the DNA is TGTGCCAGCAGCTCCCGGGACAGGGGTCACTACGAGCAGTACTTC. This encodes CASSSRDRGHYEQYF.